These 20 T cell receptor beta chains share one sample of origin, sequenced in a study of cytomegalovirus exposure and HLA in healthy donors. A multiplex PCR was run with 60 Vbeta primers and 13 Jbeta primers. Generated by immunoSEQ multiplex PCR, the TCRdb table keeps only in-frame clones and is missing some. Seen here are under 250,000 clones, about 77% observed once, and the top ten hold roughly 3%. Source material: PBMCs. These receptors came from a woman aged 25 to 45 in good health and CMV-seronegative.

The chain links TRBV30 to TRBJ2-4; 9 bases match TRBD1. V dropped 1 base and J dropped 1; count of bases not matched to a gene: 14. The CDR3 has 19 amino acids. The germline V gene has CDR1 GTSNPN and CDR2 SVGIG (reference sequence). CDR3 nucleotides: TGTGCCTGGAGTGGGCTCGGACAGGGGTGGATGGGGGCCAAAAACATTCAGTACTTC. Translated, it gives CAWSGLGQGWMGAKNIQYF. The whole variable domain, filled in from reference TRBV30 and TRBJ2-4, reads SQTIHQWPATLVQPVGSPLSLECTVEGTSNPNLYWYRQAAGRGLQLLFYSVGIGQISSEVPQNLSASRPQDRQFILSSKKLLLSDSGFYLCAWSGLGQGWMGAKNIQYFGAGTRLSVL.

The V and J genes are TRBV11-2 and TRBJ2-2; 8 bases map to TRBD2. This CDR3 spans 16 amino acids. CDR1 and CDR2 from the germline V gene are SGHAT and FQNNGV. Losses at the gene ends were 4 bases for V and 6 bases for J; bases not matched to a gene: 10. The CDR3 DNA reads TGTGCCAGCAGCTCAATTCAGCGGGAGTTTGCCGGGGAGCTGTTTTTT. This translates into CASSSIQREFAGELFF.

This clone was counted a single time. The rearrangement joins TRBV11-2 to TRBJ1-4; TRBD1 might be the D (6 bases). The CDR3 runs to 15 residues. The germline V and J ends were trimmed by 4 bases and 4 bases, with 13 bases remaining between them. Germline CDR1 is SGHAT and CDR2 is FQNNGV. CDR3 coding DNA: TGTGCCAGCAGCTCCCCAGGGGTTCGTAATGAAAAACTGTTTTTT. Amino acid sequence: CASSSPGVRNEKLFF. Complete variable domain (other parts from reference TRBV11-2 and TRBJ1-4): EAGVAQSPRYKIIEKRQSVAFWCNPISGHATLYWYQQILGQGPKLLIQFQNNGVVDDSQLPKDRFSAERLKGVDSTLKIQPAKLEDSAVYLCASSSPGVRNEKLFFGSGTQLSVL.

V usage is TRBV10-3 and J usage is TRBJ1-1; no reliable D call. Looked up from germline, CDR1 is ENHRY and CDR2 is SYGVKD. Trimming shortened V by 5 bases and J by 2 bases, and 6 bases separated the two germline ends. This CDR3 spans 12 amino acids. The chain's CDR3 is CAISTGNTEAFF. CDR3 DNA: TGTGCCATCAGTACCGGTAACACTGAAGCTTTCTTT.

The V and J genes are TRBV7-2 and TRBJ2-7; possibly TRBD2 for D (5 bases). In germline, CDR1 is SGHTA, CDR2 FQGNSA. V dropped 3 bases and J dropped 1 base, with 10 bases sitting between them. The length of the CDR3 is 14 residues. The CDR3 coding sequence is TGTGCCAGCAGCTTTCGCCGGGAATCCTACGAGCAGTACTTC. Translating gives CASSFRRESYEQYF.

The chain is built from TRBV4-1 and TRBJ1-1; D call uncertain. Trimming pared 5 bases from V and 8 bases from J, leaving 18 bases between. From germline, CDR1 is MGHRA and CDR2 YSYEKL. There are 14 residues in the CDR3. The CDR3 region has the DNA TGCGCCAGCAGCAAATGGGTTTTTCGAGGAGAAGCTTTCTTT. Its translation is CASSKWVFRGEAFF.

The CDR3 is CATSRIAEGANVLTF. The CDR3 DNA reads as TGTGCCACCAGCAGGATCGCCGAGGGGGCCAACGTCCTGACTTTC. The J gene is TRBJ2-6, the V gene TRBV15; D unclear. Germline CDR1 is LNHNV and CDR2 is YYDKDF (reference sequence). CDR3 size: 15 residues. The V end lost 3 bases, the J end lost 4 bases, and 10 bases lay between the germline ends.

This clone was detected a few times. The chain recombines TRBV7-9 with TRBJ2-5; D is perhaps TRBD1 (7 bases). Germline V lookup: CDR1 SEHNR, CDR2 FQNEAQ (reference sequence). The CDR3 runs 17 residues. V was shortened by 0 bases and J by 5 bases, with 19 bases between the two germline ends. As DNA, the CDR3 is TGTGCCAGCAGCTTAGCGCTCCAGACAGGGACTGAGGAGACCCAGTACTTC. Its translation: CASSLALQTGTEETQYF.

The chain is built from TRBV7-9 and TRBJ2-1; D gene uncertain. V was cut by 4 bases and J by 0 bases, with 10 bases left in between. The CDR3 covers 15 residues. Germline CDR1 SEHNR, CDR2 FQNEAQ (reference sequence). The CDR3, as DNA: TGTGCCAGCAGCTCCGACTGGAGCTCCTACAATGAGCAGTTCTTC. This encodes CASSSDWSSYNEQFF.

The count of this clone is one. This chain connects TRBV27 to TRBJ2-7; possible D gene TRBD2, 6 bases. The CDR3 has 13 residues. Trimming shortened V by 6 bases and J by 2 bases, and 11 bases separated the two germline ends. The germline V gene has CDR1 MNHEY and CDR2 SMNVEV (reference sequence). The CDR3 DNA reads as TGTGCCAGCAGCCCCAGCGGGCCCTACGAGCAGTACTTC. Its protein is CASSPSGPYEQYF.

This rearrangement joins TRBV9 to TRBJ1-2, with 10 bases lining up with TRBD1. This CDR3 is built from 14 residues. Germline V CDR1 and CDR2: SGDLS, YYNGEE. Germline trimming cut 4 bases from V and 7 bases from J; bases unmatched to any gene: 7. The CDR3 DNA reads TGTGCCAGCAGCCAGGACAGGGGGTATGGTGGCTACACCTTC. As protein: CASSQDRGYGGYTF. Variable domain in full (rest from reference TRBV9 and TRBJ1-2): DSGVTQTPKHLITATGQRVTLRCSPRSGDLSVYWYQQSLDQGLQFLIQYYNGEERAKGNILERFSAQQFPDLHSELNLSSLELGDSALYFCASSQDRGYGGYTFGSGTRLTVV.

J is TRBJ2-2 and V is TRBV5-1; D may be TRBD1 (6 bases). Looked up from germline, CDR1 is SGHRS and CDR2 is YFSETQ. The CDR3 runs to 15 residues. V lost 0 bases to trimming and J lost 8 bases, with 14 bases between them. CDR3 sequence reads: CASSLGQGLLGELFF. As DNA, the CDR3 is TGCGCCAGCAGCTTGGGGCAGGGGCTCTTGGGGGAGCTGTTTTTT.

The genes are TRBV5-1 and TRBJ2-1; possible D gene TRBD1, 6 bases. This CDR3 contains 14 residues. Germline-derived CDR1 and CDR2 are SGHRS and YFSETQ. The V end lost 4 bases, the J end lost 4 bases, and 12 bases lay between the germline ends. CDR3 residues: CASSVGQLYNEQFF. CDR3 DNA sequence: TGCGCCAGCAGCGTAGGACAGTTATACAATGAGCAGTTCTTC.

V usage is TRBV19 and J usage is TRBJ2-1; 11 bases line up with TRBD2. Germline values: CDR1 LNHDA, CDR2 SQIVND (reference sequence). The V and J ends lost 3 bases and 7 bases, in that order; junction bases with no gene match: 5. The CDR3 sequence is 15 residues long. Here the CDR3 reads CASSMTSGTGNEQFF. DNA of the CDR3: TGTGCCAGTAGTATGACTAGCGGGACGGGGAATGAGCAGTTCTTC.

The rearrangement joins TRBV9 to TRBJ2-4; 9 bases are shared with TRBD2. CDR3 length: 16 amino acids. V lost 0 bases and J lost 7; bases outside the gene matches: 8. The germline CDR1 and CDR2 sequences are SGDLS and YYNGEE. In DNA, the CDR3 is TGTGCCAGCAGCGTAGGGGCGGGGGGGCATCAGAACATTCAGTACTTC. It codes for CASSVGAGGHQNIQYF.

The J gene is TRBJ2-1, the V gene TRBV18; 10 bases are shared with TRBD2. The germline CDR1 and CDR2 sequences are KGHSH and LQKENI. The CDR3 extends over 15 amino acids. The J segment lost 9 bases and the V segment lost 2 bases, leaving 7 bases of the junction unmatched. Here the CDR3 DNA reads TGTGCCAGCTCACCAGGGAGCGGGAGGGCCATTGAGCAGTTCTTC. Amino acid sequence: CASSPGSGRAIEQFF.

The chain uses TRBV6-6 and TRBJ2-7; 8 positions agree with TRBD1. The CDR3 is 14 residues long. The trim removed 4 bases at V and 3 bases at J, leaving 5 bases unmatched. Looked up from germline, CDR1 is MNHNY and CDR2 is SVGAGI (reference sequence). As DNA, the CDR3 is TGTGCCAGCAGTTTTAGGACAGGGCTCTACGAGCAGTACTTC. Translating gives CASSFRTGLYEQYF.

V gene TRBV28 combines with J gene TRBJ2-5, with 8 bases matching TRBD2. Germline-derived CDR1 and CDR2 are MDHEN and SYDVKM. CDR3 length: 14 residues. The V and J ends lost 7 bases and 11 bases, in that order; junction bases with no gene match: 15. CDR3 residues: CASISGDSAGEQYF. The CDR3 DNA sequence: TGTGCCAGCATTAGCGGGGACTCGGCGGGGGAGCAGTACTTC.

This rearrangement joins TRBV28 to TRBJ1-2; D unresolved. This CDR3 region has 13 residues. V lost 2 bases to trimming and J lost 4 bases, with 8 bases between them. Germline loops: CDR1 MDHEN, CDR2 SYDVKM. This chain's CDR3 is CASSLEGFYGYTF. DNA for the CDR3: TGTGCCAGCAGTTTAGAGGGTTTCTATGGCTACACCTTC.

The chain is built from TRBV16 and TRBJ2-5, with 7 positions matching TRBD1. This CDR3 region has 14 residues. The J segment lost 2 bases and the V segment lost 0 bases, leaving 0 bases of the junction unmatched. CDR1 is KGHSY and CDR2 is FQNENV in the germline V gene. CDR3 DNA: TGTGCCAGCAGCCAATCGACAGGGCAAGAGACCCAGTACTTC. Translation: CASSQSTGQETQYF.